Listed below are T cell receptor beta chains from one sample, sequenced in a study of blood T cell repertoires in COVID-19. Sequenced by immunoSEQ multiplex PCR; TCRdb stores in-frame clones only, minus some. Counted here are 150,000 to 200,000 clones, 80% to 90% occurring once; the ten biggest clones make up over 2.5%. The sample taken for sequencing was peripheral blood. The receptor source for this set is a man in his fifties or sixties with acute or convalescent COVID-19. Both conserved end residues are part of each CDR3. A D gene is named only where the DNA matches it firmly. Size is omitted from some rows. Given values are once, few, many or a class for expanded clones.

>TRBJ2-7|NA|TRBV6-1|few
CASSETFPGISYEQYF
TGTGCCAGCAGTGAAACATTCCCCGGGATCTCCTACGAGCAGTACTTC
>TRBJ2-7|TRBD2|TRBV23-1|NA
CASSQITSGIYEQYF
TGCGCCAGCAGTCAAATCACTAGCGGGATCTACGAGCAGTACTTC
>TRBJ1-2|NA|TRBV12-3/TRBV12-4|once
CASRPTDSGYTF
TGTGCCAGCAGACCTACAGATTCCGGCTACACCTTC
>TRBJ2-1|NA|TRBV19|NA
CASTDSDYNEQFF
TGTGCCAGCACGGACAGCGATTACAATGAGCAGTTCTTC
>TRBJ2-6|TRBD1|TRBV19|NA
CASSIVDRVHSGANVLTF
TGTGCCAGTAGTATAGTGGACAGGGTCCACTCTGGGGCCAACGTCCTGACTTTC
>TRBJ1-2|TRBD1|TRBV3-1/TRBV3-2|NA
CASSHGQASYGYTF
TGTGCCAGCAGCCACGGACAGGCGAGCTATGGCTACACCTTC
>TRBJ1-1|TRBD1|TRBV7-8|NA
CASSQDREWTEAFF
TGTGCCAGCAGCCAAGACAGGGAATGGACTGAAGCTTTCTTT
>TRBJ2-7|TRBD1|TRBV5-6|once
CASSQGTGSYEQYF
TGTGCCAGCAGCCAGGGGACAGGTTCCTACGAGCAGTACTTC
>TRBJ2-1|NA|TRBV12-3/TRBV12-4|NA
CASSLQGYNEQFF
TGTGCCAGCAGTTTACAGGGCTACAATGAGCAGTTCTTC
>TRBJ2-2|TRBD1|TRBV7-7|NA
CASSLGDRDTLRTGELFF
TGTGCTAGCAGCTTAGGGGACAGGGACACGCTTAGGACCGGGGAGCTGTTTTTT
>TRBJ2-7|NA|TRBV2|once
CASTGGGYEQYF
TGTGCCAGCACGGGGGGCGGATACGAGCAGTACTTC
>TRBJ1-1|NA|TRBV10-2|few
CASSGGGTEAFF
TGCGCCAGCAGTGGAGGGGGCACTGAAGCTTTCTTT
>TRBJ2-7|TRBD1|TRBV28|NA
CASSPAGQGSYEQYF
TGTGCCAGCAGTCCCGCGGGACAGGGTAGTTACGAGCAGTACTTC
>TRBJ2-1|NA|TRBV19|NA
CASGRGHYNEQFF
TGTGCCAGTGGCCGGGGACACTACAATGAGCAGTTCTTC
>TRBJ1-6|NA|TRBV4-1|NA
CASSPGSSYNSPLHF
TGCGCCAGCAGCCCCGGGAGTTCCTATAATTCACCCCTCCACTTT
>TRBJ2-2|NA|TRBV7-2|NA
CASSLSVGELFF
TGTGCCAGCAGCTTATCAGTCGGGGAGCTGTTTTTT
>TRBJ1-1|NA|TRBV5-5|NA
CASSLSENTEAFF
TGTGCCAGCAGCTTGAGCGAGAACACTGAAGCTTTCTTT
>TRBJ2-3|TRBD2|TRBV7-6|NA
CASSSTSGSYGDTQYF
TGTGCCAGCAGCTCTACTAGCGGGAGTTATGGAGATACGCAGTATTTT
>TRBJ2-7|NA|TRBV6-5|NA
CASSYGSKGSAYEQYF
TGTGCCAGCAGTTACGGCTCGAAAGGGAGCGCCTACGAGCAGTACTTC
>TRBJ2-7|NA|TRBV5-6|NA
CASSLAVSSYEQYF
TGTGCCAGCAGCTTGGCGGTCTCCTCCTACGAGCAGTACTTC
>TRBJ1-2|NA|TRBV28|NA
CASGPGGLYGYTF
TGTGCCAGCGGCCCCGGGGGTCTCTATGGCTACACCTTC
>TRBJ2-1|NA|TRBV3-1/TRBV3-2|NA
CASSHSESTSSYNEQFF
TGTGCCAGCAGCCACTCCGAGTCAACGAGCTCCTACAATGAGCAGTTCTTC
>TRBJ1-5|NA|TRBV15|NA
CATSRDHGPAGPQHF
TGTGCCACCAGCAGAGATCATGGGCCAGCCGGGCCCCAGCATTTT
>TRBJ1-5|TRBD1|TRBV6-5|NA
CASSYSRGRGQPQHF
TGTGCCAGCAGTTACTCGAGGGGGCGCGGACAGCCCCAGCATTTT
>TRBJ2-1|TRBD2|TRBV14|NA
CASSQLRLAGRSGLFF
TGTGCCAGCAGCCAACTCAGGCTAGCGGGCAGGTCAGGACTTTTCTTC
>TRBJ1-2|NA|TRBV3-1/TRBV3-2|NA
CASSPSGVQGGGYTF
TGTGCCAGCAGCCCCTCTGGAGTACAGGGTGGTGGCTACACCTTC
>TRBJ2-1|TRBD2|TRBV4-2|NA
CASSHVAGTSGRNEQFF
TGTGCCAGCAGCCACGTAGCCGGGACTAGCGGGAGAAATGAGCAGTTCTTC
>TRBJ1-1|NA|TRBV28|NA
CASSLPNQGNTEAFF
TGTGCCAGCAGTTTACCCAACCAGGGGAACACTGAAGCTTTCTTT
>TRBJ1-6|NA|TRBV6-6|NA
CASSYYAGNSPLHF
TGTGCCAGCAGTTACTATGCAGGGAATTCACCCCTCCACTTT
>TRBJ1-2|NA|TRBV5-1|NA
CASSRGGTQNYGYTF
TGCGCCAGCAGCCGAGGAGGCACTCAGAACTATGGCTACACCTTC
>TRBJ1-6|TRBD1|TRBV25-1|NA
CASSAGTGRSPLHF
TGTGCCAGCAGTGCGGGGACAGGGCGTTCACCCCTCCACTTT
>TRBJ2-7|NA|TRBV6-5|NA
CASSPEGYSLEQYF
TGTGCCAGCAGTCCGGAGGGCTATTCTCTCGAGCAGTACTTC
>TRBJ1-2|TRBD1|TRBV19|NA
CASSVTGQGKLCYTF
TGTGCCAGTAGTGTAACGGGACAGGGGAAACTCTGCTACACCTTC